The sequence of this T cell receptor (beta chain) was determined in a study of CD8+CD57+ T cells in acquired aplastic anemia. From germline, CDR1 is LNHDA and CDR2 SQIVND (reference sequence). Trimming removed 3 bases from V and 11 bases from J, with 7 bases in between. This CDR3 is 11 amino acids long. The patients chosen for sequencing had shown expansion of CD8+CD57+ cells (detected by flow cytometry). TCR beta VDJ and CDR3 profiles were obtained from a genomic DNA template. From the reads, TCRdb called clonotypes with MiXCR, one entry per CDR3 protein. The sample records about 200,000 distinct CDR3 sequences, 65% being singletons.

The chain combines TRBV19 with TRBJ1-4; no reliable D call. The sequence was collected from a human donor with aplastic anemia. The sequencing sample was made of sorted CD4+, CD8+, or CD8+CD57+ T cells (not recorded which) from PBMCs. The CDR3 coding sequence is TGTGCCAGTAGTATTGTGGGGAAACTGTTTTTT. It codes for CASSIVGKLFF. Supplemented by reference TRBV19 and TRBJ1-4, the full variable domain reads DGGITQSPKYLFRKEGQNVTLSCEQNLNHDAMYWYRQDPGQGLRLIYYSQIVNDFQKGDIAEGYSVSREKKESFPLTVTSAQKNPTAFYLCASSIVGKLFFGSGTQLSVL.